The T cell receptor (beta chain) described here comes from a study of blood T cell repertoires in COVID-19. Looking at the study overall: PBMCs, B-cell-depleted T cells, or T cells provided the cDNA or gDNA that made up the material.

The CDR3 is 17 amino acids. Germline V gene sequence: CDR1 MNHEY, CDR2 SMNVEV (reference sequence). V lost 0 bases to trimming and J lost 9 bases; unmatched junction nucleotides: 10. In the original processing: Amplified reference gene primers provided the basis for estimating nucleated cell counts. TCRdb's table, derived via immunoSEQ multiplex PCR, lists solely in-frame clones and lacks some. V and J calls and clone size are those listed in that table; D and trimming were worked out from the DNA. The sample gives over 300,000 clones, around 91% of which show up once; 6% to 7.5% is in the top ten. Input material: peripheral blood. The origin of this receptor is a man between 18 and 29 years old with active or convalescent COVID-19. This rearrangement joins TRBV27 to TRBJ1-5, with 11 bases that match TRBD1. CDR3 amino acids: CASSLSRTGGRMGPQHF. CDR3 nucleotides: TGTGCCAGCAGTTTATCGAGGACAGGGGGCCGTATGGGGCCCCAGCATTTT.